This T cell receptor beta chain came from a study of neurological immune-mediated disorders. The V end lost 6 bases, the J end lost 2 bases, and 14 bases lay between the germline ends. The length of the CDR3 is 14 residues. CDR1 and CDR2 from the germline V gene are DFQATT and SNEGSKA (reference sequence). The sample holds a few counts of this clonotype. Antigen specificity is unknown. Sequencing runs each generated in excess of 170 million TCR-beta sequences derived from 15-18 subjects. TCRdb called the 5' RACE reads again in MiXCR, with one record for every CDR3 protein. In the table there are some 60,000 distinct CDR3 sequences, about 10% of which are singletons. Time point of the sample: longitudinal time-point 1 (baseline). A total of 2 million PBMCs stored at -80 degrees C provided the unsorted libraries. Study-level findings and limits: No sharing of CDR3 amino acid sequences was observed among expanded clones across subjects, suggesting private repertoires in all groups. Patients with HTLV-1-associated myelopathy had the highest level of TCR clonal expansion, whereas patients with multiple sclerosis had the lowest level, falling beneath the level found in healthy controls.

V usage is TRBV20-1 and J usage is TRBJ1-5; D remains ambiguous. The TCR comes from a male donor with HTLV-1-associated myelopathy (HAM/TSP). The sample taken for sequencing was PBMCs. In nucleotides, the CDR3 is TGCAGTGCCCGGACCCATTCTGGCAATCAGCCCCAGCATTTT. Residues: CSARTHSGNQPQHF.